This T cell receptor beta chain appears in the sequencing data of a study of cytomegalovirus exposure and HLA in healthy donors. Points from the study as a whole: Most TCR sequences were seen very rarely across donors, but some public TCRs occurred in many.

The primer mix had 60 Vbeta and 13 Jbeta primers. TCRdb's table, derived via immunoSEQ multiplex PCR, lists solely in-frame clones and lacks some. The repertoire holds roughly 99,000 clones, with 76% as singletons. Trimming left V 8 bases short and J 1 base short, with 12 bases between. CDR3 length: 15 amino acids. Germline V gene sequence: CDR1 MRHNA, CDR2 SNTAGT. As regards this clone: Its antigen is as yet unknown.

The clonotype comes from a man aged 18 to 30 in good health and CMV-seronegative. The chain carries TRBV6-4 and TRBJ2-6; no clear D gene. Sequencing was performed on PBMCs. The CDR3 here is CASCPRLSGANVLTF. CDR3 DNA: TGTGCCAGCTGCCCTAGGTTATCTGGGGCCAACGTCCTGACTTTC.